These 20 T cell receptor beta chains were all obtained from the same sample, sequenced in a study of T cells in Graves' hyperthyroidism and ophthalmopathy. Authors of the study amplified TCR beta CDR3 regions from RNA transcripts. TCR CDR3 regions were first amplified by RT-PCR with HTBI primers. TCRdb itself ran the multiplex PCR reads through MiXCR, one entry per CDR3 protein. The data contain about 200,000 distinct CDR3 sequences, 15% to 20% of them singletons. What was sequenced was blood. These receptors were collected from a man aged 35 to 55 with Graves' hyperthyroidism.

This chain uses TRBV7-2 with TRBJ1-1; 7 bases fit TRBD1. CDR3 size: 16 residues. Trimming at V came to 5 bases and at J to 0 bases, leaving 9 bases not matched to a gene. The germline gives CDR1 SGHTA, CDR2 FQGNSA. The chain's CDR3 is CASSRDSGIMNTEAFF. For the CDR3, the DNA is TGTGCCAGCAGCCGGGACAGCGGAATCATGAACACTGAAGCTTTCTTT.

This clonotype was counted many times. The V and J genes are TRBV3-1 and TRBJ2-7, with D possibly TRBD1 on 5 matching bases. Germline V gene sequence: CDR1 LGHDT, CDR2 YNNKEL (reference sequence). V was trimmed by 0 bases and J by 6 bases, leaving 12 bases between them. The CDR3 covers 14 residues. CDR3 protein: CASSQDWSGREQYF. CDR3 coding DNA: TGTGCCAGCAGCCAAGATTGGTCAGGGCGCGAGCAGTACTTC.

The chain employs TRBV7-3 and TRBJ2-3; 13 positions agree with TRBD2. Germline values: CDR1 SGHTA, CDR2 FQGTGA. With 5 bases clipped from V and 6 bases from J, the junction kept 5 bases outside the gene matches. The CDR3 covers 15 residues. CDR3 amino acids: CASSTGLAGDDTQYF. Written as DNA, the CDR3 is TGTGCCAGCAGCACCGGACTAGCGGGAGATGATACGCAGTATTTT.

This clonotype was picked up a small number of times. This chain uses TRBV5-4 with TRBJ2-1; 10 nucleotides agree with TRBD2. J was trimmed by 3 bases and V by 5 bases; bases with no gene match: 8. The CDR3 runs to 16 residues. CDR1 is SGHNT, CDR2 YYREEE, per germline (reference sequence). This CDR3 is CASSLSGGAFYNEQFF. The CDR3 DNA reads as TGTGCCAGCAGTTTGAGCGGGGGGGCCTTCTACAATGAGCAGTTCTTC.

This clonotype was detected ten times or more. The chain employs TRBV15 and TRBJ2-5; 8 positions agree with TRBD2. V lost 1 base and J lost 0; bases outside the gene matches: 7. Germline V gives CDR1 LNHNV, CDR2 YYDKDF (reference sequence). This CDR3 contains 17 residues. DNA for the CDR3: TGTGCCACCAGCAGAGGGCTAGCGGGTATATACCAAGAGACCCAGTACTTC. Translating it yields CATSRGLAGIYQETQYF.

In its sample, this clonotype was seen many times. V and J are TRBV6-1 and TRBJ2-2; D gene unclear. The CDR3 length is 17 residues. V lost 3 bases, J lost 0 bases, and 14 bases lay in between. The V gene's germline CDR1 is MNHNS and CDR2 SASEGT. The CDR3 is CASSDRVLGSNTGELFF. The DNA of the CDR3 is TGTGCCAGCAGTGACCGGGTCCTCGGCTCGAACACCGGGGAGCTGTTTTTT.

This clonotype was counted at least ten times. V and J are TRBV12-3 or TRBV12-4 and TRBJ2-7; TRBD1 aligns across 9 bases. The J segment lost 2 bases and the V segment lost 5 bases, leaving 10 bases of the junction unmatched. CDR3 length: 16 amino acids. DNA for the CDR3: TGTGCCAGCAGTCCCTGGACAGGGGACGAAGCCTACGAGCAGTACTTC. This sequence encodes CASSPWTGDEAYEQYF.

This chain uses TRBV20-1 with TRBJ2-1; TRBD2 matches at 11 bases. Germline V gene sequence: CDR1 DFQATT, CDR2 SNEGSKA (reference sequence). J was trimmed by 0 bases and V by 1 base; bases with no gene match: 2. This CDR3 region has 16 residues. CDR3 DNA: TGCAGTGCTAGAGTAGCGGGGGGGAGCTCCTACAATGAGCAGTTCTTC. Translating gives CSARVAGGSSYNEQFF.

This clonotype was seen repeatedly, ten times or more. The rearrangement links TRBV19 to TRBJ2-5, with 13 positions matching TRBD2. CDR1 and CDR2 (germline): LNHDA, SQIVND (reference sequence). The V segment lost 5 bases and the J segment 2 bases; nucleotides outside the gene matches: 8. The CDR3 consists of 17 residues. CDR3 in DNA: TGTGCCAGTAGTGAAGGACTAGCGGGGGTGTATCAAGAGACCCAGTACTTC. Encoded protein: CASSEGLAGVYQETQYF.

Concerning this clonotype: The CDR3 does not end in the conserved phenylalanine or tryptophan, so this is likely a read error. The CDR3 here is CSARGGPKITYEQYL. In DNA, the CDR3 is TGCAGCGCTAGAGGGGGACCGAAAATTACCTACGAGCAGTACCTC. The V and J genes are TRBV20-1 and TRBJ2-7; D possibly corresponds to TRBD1 (6 bases). In germline, CDR1 is DFQATT, CDR2 SNEGSKA (reference sequence). The CDR3 runs to 15 residues.

This clonotype was seen at least ten times. J is TRBJ2-5 and V is TRBV29-1; the match to TRBD1 covers 7 bases. Germline V CDR1 and CDR2: SQVTM, ANQGSEA. The ends lost 1 base at V and 4 bases at J; junction bases unmatched: 6. The CDR3 extends over 14 amino acids. The CDR3 DNA reads TGCAGCGTTGAAGGGGAAGGGGGCAGAGAGACCCAGTACTTC. It yields the protein CSVEGEGGRETQYF.

This clonotype was recorded many times. The V call is TRBV5-1, the J call TRBJ1-2; D unresolved. Germline values: CDR1 SGHRS, CDR2 YFSETQ. This CDR3 region has 15 residues. V was trimmed by 0 bases and J by 5 bases, leaving 14 bases between them. CDR3 DNA: TGCGCCAGCAGCTTGGCCCGTGGCAGCCCTTATGGCTACACCTTC. This sequence encodes CASSLARGSPYGYTF. Together with reference TRBV5-1 and TRBJ1-2, the CDR3 gives the full variable domain: KAGVTQTPRYLIKTRGQQVTLSCSPISGHRSVSWYQQTPGQGLQFLFEYFSETQRNKGNFPGRFSGRQFSNSRSEMNVSTLELGDSALYLCASSLARGSPYGYTFGSGTRLTVV.

About this clonotype itself: A much bigger clone sits one base away, suggesting this may be a read error. CDR3 loop: CASSSLSSYEQYF. The DNA for the CDR3 is TGTGCCAGCAGTTCCCTAAGCTCCTACGAGCAGTACTTC. J is TRBJ2-7 and V is TRBV12-3 or TRBV12-4; D ambiguous. Trimming removed 4 bases from V and 0 bases from J, with 7 bases in between. This CDR3 has 13 residues.

The genes are TRBV20-1 and TRBJ2-5, with 7 positions matching TRBD1. This CDR3 region has 13 residues. J lost 6 bases, V lost 6 bases, and 10 bases had no gene match. Germline lookup yields CDR1 DFQATT and CDR2 SNEGSKA (reference sequence). The CDR3 is CSAPPLGGKTQYF. In DNA, the CDR3 is TGCAGTGCCCCCCCCCTAGGGGGCAAGACCCAGTACTTC.

The chain uses TRBV28 and TRBJ1-5, with 9 bases matching TRBD1. The CDR3 sequence is 17 residues long. The V and J ends lost 10 bases and 0 bases, in that order; junction bases with no gene match: 13. The germline gives CDR1 MDHEN, CDR2 SYDVKM. This CDR3 is CATSQHRDRVSNQPQHF. The CDR3 coding sequence is TGTGCCACCTCACAGCACCGGGACAGGGTTAGCAATCAGCCCCAGCATTTT.

At least ten counts were recorded for this clonotype. The genes are TRBV20-1 and TRBJ1-2; TRBD1 is a possible D gene (5 bases). V was cut by 5 bases and J by 4 bases, with 11 bases left in between. This CDR3 contains 12 residues. CDR1 and CDR2 from the germline V gene are DFQATT and SNEGSKA (reference sequence). CDR3 DNA sequence: TGCAGTGCTCCCGGGGACGTCTATGGCTACACCTTC. Its translation is CSAPGDVYGYTF.

This clonotype has ten or more counts. The chain couples TRBV7-3 to TRBJ2-7, with TRBD1 identical over 8 bases. CDR3 length: 14 amino acids. The trim removed 2 bases at V and 3 bases at J, leaving 3 bases unmatched. The germline gives CDR1 SGHTA, CDR2 FQGTGA. CDR3 coding DNA: TGTGCCAGCAGCTTACAGGGGGCCAACTACGAGCAGTACTTC. It codes for CASSLQGANYEQYF.

This clonotype was detected ten times or more. The gene calls are TRBV20-1 and TRBJ1-6; 9 positions agree with TRBD1. Losses at the gene ends were 6 bases for V and 8 bases for J; bases not matched to a gene: 8. Germline V CDR1 and CDR2: DFQATT, SNEGSKA (reference sequence). The CDR3 is 14 amino acids. CDR3 DNA sequence: TGCAGTGCGCCTATACAGGGGGCGGATTCACCCCTCCACTTT. Encoded protein: CSAPIQGADSPLHF.

In its sample, this clonotype was seen many times. This chain links TRBV18 with TRBJ2-2; D remains unclear. CDR1 is KGHSH, CDR2 LQKENI, per germline. V lost 1 base, J lost 1 base, and 7 bases lay in between. The CDR3 consists of 15 residues. DNA for the CDR3: TGTGCCAGCTCACCACTAATGGGGAACACCGGGGAGCTGTTTTTT. Amino acid sequence: CASSPLMGNTGELFF.

The chain recombines TRBV2 with TRBJ1-5, with TRBD1 as a possible D gene (6 bases). V shed 6 bases and J shed 7 bases, with 10 bases lying between them. The CDR3 is 12 residues long. CDR1 is SNHLY and CDR2 is FYNNEI in the germline V gene. The chain's CDR3 is CASSSGVQPQHF. CDR3 DNA: TGTGCCAGCAGCTCAGGGGTGCAGCCCCAGCATTTT.